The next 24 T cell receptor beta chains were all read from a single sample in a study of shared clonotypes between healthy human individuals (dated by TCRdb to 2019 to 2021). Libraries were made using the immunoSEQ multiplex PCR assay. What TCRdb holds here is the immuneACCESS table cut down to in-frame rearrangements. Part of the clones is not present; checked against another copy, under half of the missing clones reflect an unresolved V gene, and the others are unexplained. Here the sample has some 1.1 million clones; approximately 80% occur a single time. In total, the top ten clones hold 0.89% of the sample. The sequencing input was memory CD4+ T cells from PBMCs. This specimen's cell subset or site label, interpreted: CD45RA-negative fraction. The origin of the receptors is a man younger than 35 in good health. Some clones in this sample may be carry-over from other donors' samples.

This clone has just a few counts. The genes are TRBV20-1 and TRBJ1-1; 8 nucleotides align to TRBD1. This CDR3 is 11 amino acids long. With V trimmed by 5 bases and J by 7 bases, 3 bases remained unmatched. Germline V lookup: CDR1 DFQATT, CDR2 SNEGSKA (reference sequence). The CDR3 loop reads CSARDRIEAFF. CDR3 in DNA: TGCAGTGCTCGGGACAGGATTGAAGCTTTCTTT.

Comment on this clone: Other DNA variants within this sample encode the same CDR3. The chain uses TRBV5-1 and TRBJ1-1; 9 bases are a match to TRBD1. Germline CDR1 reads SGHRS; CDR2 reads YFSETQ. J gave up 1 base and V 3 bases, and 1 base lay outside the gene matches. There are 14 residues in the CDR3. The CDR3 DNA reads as TGCGCCAGCAGCTCGGGACAGGGGAACACTGAAGCTTTCTTT. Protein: CASSSGQGNTEAFF.

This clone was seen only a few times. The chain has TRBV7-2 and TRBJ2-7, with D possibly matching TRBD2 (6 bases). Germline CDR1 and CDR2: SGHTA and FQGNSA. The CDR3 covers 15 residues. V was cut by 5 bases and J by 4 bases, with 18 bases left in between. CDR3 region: CASSGGTADLYEQYF. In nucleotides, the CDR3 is TGTGCCAGCAGCGGCGGGACTGCGGACCTATACGAGCAGTACTTC.

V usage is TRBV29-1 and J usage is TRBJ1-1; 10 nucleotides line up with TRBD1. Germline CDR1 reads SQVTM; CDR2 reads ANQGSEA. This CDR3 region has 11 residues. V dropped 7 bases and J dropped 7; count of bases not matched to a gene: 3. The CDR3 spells CSGQGANEAFF. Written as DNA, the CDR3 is TGCAGCGGACAGGGGGCGAATGAAGCTTTCTTT.

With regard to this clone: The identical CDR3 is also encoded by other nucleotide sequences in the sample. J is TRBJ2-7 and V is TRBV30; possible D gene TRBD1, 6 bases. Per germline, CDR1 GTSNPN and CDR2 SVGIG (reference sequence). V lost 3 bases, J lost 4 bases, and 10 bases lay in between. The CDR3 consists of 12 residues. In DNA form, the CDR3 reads TGTGCCTGGAGGGGAACAGGGTACGAGCAGTACTTC. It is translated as CAWRGTGYEQYF. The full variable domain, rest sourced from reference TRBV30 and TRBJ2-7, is SQTIHQWPATLVQPVGSPLSLECTVEGTSNPNLYWYRQAAGRGLQLLFYSVGIGQISSEVPQNLSASRPQDRQFILSSKKLLLSDSGFYLCAWRGTGYEQYFGPGTRLTVT.

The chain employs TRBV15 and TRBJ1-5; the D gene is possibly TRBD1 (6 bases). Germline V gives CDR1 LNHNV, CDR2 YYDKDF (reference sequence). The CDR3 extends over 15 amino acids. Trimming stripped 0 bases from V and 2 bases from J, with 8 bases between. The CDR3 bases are TGTGCCACCAGCAGAGATCCAGGGGGCAATCAGCCCCAGCATTTT. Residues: CATSRDPGGNQPQHF.

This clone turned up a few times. DNA of the CDR3: TGTGCCAGCAGCTTAGCCCCAGCGAGGGAGCAGTACTTC. It is translated as CASSLAPAREQYF. The V gene is TRBV11-2, the J gene TRBJ2-7; D is ambiguous. CDR1 and CDR2 (germline): SGHAT, FQNNGV. CDR3 length: 13 amino acids. Trimming removed 1 base from V and 7 bases from J, with 11 bases in between.

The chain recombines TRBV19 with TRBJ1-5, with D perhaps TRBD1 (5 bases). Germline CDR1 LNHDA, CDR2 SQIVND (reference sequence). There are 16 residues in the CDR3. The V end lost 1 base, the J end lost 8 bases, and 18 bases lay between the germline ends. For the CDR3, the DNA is TGTGCCAGTAGTATAGCCTGGGGGGACGGGCGGGAGCCCCAGCATTTT. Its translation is CASSIAWGDGREPQHF. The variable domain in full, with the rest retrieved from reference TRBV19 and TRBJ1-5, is DGGITQSPKYLFRKEGQNVTLSCEQNLNHDAMYWYRQDPGQGLRLIYYSQIVNDFQKGDIAEGYSVSREKKESFPLTVTSAQKNPTAFYLCASSIAWGDGREPQHFGDGTRLSIL.

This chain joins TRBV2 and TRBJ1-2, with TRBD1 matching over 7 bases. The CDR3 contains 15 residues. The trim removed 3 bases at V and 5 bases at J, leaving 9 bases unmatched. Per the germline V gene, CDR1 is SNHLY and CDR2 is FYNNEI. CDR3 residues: CASSETGKIDYGYTF. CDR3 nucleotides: TGTGCCAGCAGTGAGACAGGGAAAATAGATTATGGCTACACCTTC.

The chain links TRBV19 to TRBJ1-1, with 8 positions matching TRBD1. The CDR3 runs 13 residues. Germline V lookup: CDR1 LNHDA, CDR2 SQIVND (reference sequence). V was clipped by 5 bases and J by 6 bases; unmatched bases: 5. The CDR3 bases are TGTGCCAGTAGTCCGCTACAGGGGGCTGAAGCTTTCTTT. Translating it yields CASSPLQGAEAFF.

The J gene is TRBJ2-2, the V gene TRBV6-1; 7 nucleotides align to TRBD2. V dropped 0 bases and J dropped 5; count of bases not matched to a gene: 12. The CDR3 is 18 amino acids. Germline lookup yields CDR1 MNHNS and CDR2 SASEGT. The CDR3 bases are TGTGCCAGCAGTGAAGCAAGGAGTGGGGCAGCGGGGACCGGGGAGCTGTTTTTT. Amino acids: CASSEARSGAAGTGELFF.

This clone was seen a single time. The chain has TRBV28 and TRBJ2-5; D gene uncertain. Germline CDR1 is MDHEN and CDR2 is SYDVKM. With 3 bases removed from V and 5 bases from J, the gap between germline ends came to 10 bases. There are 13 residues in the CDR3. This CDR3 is CASSFQLTETQYF. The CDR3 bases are TGTGCCAGCAGTTTCCAGTTAACGGAGACCCAGTACTTC.

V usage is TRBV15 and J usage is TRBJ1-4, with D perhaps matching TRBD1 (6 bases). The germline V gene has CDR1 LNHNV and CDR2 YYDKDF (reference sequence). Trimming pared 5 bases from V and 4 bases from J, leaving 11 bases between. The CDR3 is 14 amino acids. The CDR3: CATSGGQHNEKLFF. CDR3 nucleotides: TGTGCCACCAGCGGAGGACAGCATAATGAAAAACTGTTTTTT.

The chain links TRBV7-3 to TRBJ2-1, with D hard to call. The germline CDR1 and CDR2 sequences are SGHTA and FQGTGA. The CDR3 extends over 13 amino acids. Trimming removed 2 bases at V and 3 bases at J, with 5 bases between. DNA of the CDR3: TGTGCCAGCAGCTTAGATTACTACAATGAGCAGTTCTTC. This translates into CASSLDYYNEQFF.

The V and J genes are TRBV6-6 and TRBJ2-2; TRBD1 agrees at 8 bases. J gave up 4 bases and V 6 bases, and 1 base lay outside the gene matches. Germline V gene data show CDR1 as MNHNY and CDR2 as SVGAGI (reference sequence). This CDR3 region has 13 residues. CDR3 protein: CASRDRGTGELFF. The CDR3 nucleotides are TGTGCCAGCAGAGACAGGGGCACCGGGGAGCTGTTTTTT.

The CDR3 loop is CASKGRADYGYTF. The CDR3 DNA reads as TGTGCCAGCAAGGGCAGGGCGGACTATGGCTACACCTTC. The J gene is TRBJ1-2, the V gene TRBV7-2; TRBD1 might be the D (5 bases). Trimming pared 7 bases from V and 3 bases from J, leaving 12 bases between. The germline CDR1 and CDR2 sequences are SGHTA and FQGNSA. This CDR3 comprises 13 residues.

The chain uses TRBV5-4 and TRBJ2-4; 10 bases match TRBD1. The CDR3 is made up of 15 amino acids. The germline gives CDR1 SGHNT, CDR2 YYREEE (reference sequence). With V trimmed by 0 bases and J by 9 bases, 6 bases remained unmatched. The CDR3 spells CASSLARGQGSIQYF. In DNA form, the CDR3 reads TGTGCCAGCAGCTTGGCCAGGGGACAGGGGAGCATTCAGTACTTC.

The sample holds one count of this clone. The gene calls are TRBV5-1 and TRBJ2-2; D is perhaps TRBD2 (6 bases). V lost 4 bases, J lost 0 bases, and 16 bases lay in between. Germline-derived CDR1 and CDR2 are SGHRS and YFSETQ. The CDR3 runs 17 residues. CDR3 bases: TGCGCCAGCAGCACCCCGAGGATAGCGGCGAACACCGGGGAGCTGTTTTTT. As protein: CASSTPRIAANTGELFF. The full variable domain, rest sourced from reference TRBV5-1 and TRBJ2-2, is KAGVTQTPRYLIKTRGQQVTLSCSPISGHRSVSWYQQTPGQGLQFLFEYFSETQRNKGNFPGRFSGRQFSNSRSEMNVSTLELGDSALYLCASSTPRIAANTGELFFGEGSRLTVL.

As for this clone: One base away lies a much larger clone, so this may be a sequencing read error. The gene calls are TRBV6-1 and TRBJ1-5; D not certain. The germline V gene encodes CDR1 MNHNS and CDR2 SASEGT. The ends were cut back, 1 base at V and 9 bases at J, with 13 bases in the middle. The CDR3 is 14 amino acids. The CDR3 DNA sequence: TGTGCCAGCAGTGAAGGGACCTTTCCACGGCCCCAGCATTTT. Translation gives CASSEGTFPRPQHF.

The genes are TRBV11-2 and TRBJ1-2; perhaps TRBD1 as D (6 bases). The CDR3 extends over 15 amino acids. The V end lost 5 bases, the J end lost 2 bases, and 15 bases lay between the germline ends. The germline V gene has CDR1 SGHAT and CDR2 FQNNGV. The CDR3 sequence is CASSPGTSRNYGYTF. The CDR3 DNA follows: TGTGCCAGCAGCCCCGGGACATCCCGGAACTATGGCTACACCTTC.

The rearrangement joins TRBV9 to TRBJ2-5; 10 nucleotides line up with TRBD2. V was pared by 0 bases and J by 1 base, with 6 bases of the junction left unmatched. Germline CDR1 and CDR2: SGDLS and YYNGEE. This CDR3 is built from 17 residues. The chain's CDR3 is CASSVVAGGGSQETQYF. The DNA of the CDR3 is TGTGCCAGCAGCGTAGTAGCGGGGGGCGGGAGCCAAGAGACCCAGTACTTC.

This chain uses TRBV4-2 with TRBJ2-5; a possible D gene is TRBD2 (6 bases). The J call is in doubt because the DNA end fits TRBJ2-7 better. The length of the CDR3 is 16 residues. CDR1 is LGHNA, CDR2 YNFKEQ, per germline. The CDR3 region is CASSHPSLGGKTEQYF. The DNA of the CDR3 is TGTGCCAGCAGCCATCCCTCCCTGGGGGGAAAAACCGAGCAGTACTTC.

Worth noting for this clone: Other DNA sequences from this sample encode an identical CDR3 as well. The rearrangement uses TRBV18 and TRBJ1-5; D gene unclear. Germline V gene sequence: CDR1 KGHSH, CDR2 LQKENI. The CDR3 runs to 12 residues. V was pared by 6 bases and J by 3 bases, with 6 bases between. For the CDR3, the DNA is TGTGCCAGCTCCGGCAACAATCAGCCCCAGCATTTT. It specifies CASSGNNQPQHF.

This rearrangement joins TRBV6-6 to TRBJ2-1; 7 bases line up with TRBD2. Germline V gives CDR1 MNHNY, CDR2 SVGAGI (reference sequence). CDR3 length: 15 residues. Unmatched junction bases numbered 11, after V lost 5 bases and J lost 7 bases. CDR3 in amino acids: CASSHQRELRNEQFF. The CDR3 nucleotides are TGTGCCAGCAGTCACCAGCGGGAATTGAGGAATGAGCAGTTCTTC.